A selection of T cell receptor beta chains follows, all from one sample in a study of response to subunit inactivated influenza vaccine. TCRdb re-called the RT-PCR reads through MiXCR, storing one row per CDR3 protein. The data contain about 780,000 distinct CDR3 sequences, approximately 17% of them singletons. Material: PBMCs from blood, obtained approximately 5 days after vaccination. The receptors shown here come from a middle-aged man who received an inactivated influenza vaccine. The CDR3 runs from the conserved cysteine through the conserved F or W. D genes are given only for firm matches. Rows may omit the clone size; those that give it use once, few, many or a size class.

clone size,V gene,D gene,J gene,CDR3 DNA,CDR3 protein
-,TRBV28,-,TRBJ2-5,TGTGCCAGCAGTTTAGGCGGGGAGATAAGGGAGACCCAGTACTTC,CASSLGGEIRETQYF
many,TRBV20-1,-,TRBJ1-5,TGCAGTGCTAGAGAGGGAAATAGCAATCAGCCCCAGCATTTT,CSAREGNSNQPQHF
-,TRBV20-1,-,TRBJ1-4,TGCAGTGCTAGACCTCCAACTAATGAAAAACTGTTTTTT,CSARPPTNEKLFF
-,TRBV10-3,TRBD1,TRBJ2-6,TGTGCCATCAGTGACCCCGGGACAGGGGTCCCTGGGGCCAACGTCCTGACTTTC,CAISDPGTGVPGANVLTF
-,TRBV7-2,-,TRBJ1-1,TGTGCCAGCAGCGCCCGGACCGAAGCTTTCTTT,CASSARTEAFF
-,TRBV6-1,TRBD2,TRBJ2-7,TGTGCCAGCAGTGGACCGGGACTAGCGGGGTCCTACGAGCAGTACTTC,CASSGPGLAGSYEQYF
few,TRBV7-9,TRBD2,TRBJ2-2,TGTGCCAGCAGCTTAATTGCGGGAGTCACCGGGGAGCTGTTTTTT,CASSLIAGVTGELFF
few,TRBV5-6,-,TRBJ2-5,TGTGCCAGCAGCTTCTGGCTCTTGAGGGCAGGGTCGGAGACCCAGTACTTC,CASSFWLLRAGSETQYF
-,TRBV6-5,-,TRBJ2-7,TGTGCCAGCAGTTACTCGTCGGGGAGACCCTACGAGCAGTACTTC,CASSYSSGRPYEQYF
-,TRBV6-2/TRBV6-3,TRBD1,TRBJ1-2,TGTGCCAGCAGTTACTCATCAGGGGGCAGCTATGGCTACACCTTC,CASSYSSGGSYGYTF
-,TRBV7-2,-,TRBJ2-7,TGTGCCAGCAGCTTTATCCAGGCGGGACACGAGCAGTACTTC,CASSFIQAGHEQYF
many,TRBV7-9,TRBD1,TRBJ2-5,TGTGCCAGCAGCTCCCCCGGACAGGGGCGGGAGACCCAGTACTTC,CASSSPGQGRETQYF
-,TRBV20-1,TRBD2,TRBJ2-7,TGCAGTGCTCCGATGCGGGGGGCCTACGAGCAGTACTTC,CSAPMRGAYEQYF
few,TRBV7-9,-,TRBJ2-2,TGTGCCAGCAGCTTAGTTGTGCCGAACACCGGGGAGCTGTTTTTT,CASSLVVPNTGELFF
few,TRBV6-1,TRBD1,TRBJ2-2,TGTGCCAGCAATAGACCGGGACAGGGAGTTCCCGGGGAGCTGTTTTTT,CASNRPGQGVPGELFF
-,TRBV16,TRBD2,TRBJ2-1,TGTGCCAGCACCCCTGAGCGGGAGAATGAGCAGTTCTTC,CASTPERENEQFF
few,TRBV6-5,-,TRBJ2-7,TGTGCCAGCAGTTACTCTACGGCCGGGACGGGGAAGGCTGGCGAGCAGTACTTC,CASSYSTAGTGKAGEQYF
-,TRBV6-1,-,TRBJ2-7,TGTGCCAGCAGTCTTGCCCAAGAGCTGGGGAACGAGCAGTACTTC,CASSLAQELGNEQYF
few,TRBV20-1,-,TRBJ2-5,TGCAGTGCTAGGAGACCGGAGGACATAGAGACCCAGTACTTC,CSARRPEDIETQYF
few,TRBV5-1,-,TRBJ1-1,TGCGCCAGCAGCTTGGGCCCTATGGGGCAAGAGCCTGAAGCTTTCTTT,CASSLGPMGQEPEAFF
few,TRBV20-1,-,TRBJ1-5,TGCAGTGCGGCAGGGGCTGCTCAGCCCCAGCATTTT,CSAAGAAQPQHF
few,TRBV20-1,TRBD2,TRBJ2-1,TGCAGTGCTAGGAGCGGGAGGAGCAACAATGAGCAGTTCTTC,CSARSGRSNNEQFF
few,TRBV7-9,TRBD2,TRBJ2-1,TGTGCCAGCAGCGGCGGCGCGGCTAGCGGTGACAATGAGCAGTTCTTC,CASSGGAASGDNEQFF
-,TRBV18,-,TRBJ1-5,TGTGCCAGCTCTCTCTCCTTGGGGCGGGGATATAGCAATCAGCCCCAGCATTTT,CASSLSLGRGYSNQPQHF
few,TRBV27,TRBD2,TRBJ2-5,TGTGCCAGCAGTACACGGACTAGCGGAACCCTAACCCAGTACTTC,CASSTRTSGTLTQYF
few,TRBV12-3/TRBV12-4,-,TRBJ2-1,TGTGCCAGCAGTCCTGCCAACAGGGTTGGCAACAATGAGCAGTTCTTC,CASSPANRVGNNEQFF